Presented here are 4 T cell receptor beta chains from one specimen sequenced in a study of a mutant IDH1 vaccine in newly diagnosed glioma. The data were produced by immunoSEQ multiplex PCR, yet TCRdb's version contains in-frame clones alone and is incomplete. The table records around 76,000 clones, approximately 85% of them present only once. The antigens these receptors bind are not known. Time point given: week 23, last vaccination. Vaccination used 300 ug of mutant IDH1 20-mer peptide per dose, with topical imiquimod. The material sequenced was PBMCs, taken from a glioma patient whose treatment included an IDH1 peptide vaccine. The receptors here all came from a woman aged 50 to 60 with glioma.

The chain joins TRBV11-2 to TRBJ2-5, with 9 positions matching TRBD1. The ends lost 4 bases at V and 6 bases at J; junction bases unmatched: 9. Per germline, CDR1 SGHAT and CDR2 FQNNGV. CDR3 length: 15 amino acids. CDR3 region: CASSSTQGAGKTQYF. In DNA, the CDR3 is TGTGCCAGCAGCTCAACACAGGGGGCGGGAAAGACCCAGTACTTC.

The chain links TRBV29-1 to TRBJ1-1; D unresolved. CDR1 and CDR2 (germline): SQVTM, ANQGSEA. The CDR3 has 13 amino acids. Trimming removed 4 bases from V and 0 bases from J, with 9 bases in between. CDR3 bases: TGCAGCGTTGGAGTTCTAGTGAACACTGAAGCTTTCTTT. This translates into CSVGVLVNTEAFF.

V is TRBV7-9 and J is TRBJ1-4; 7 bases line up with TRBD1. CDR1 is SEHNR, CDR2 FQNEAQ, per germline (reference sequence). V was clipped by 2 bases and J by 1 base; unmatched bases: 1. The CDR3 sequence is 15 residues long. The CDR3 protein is CASSLYRGTNEKLFF. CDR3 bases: TGTGCCAGCAGCTTATACAGGGGAACTAATGAAAAACTGTTTTTT.

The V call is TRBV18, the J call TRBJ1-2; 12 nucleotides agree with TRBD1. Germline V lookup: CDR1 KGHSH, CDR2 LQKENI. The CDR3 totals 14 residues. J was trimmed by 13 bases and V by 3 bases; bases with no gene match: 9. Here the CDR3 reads CASSPLGTGGRSTF. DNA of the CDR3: TGTGCCAGCTCACCCCTCGGGACAGGGGGCAGAAGCACCTTC.